One sample yielded the 25 T cell receptor beta chains listed below, sequenced in a study of T cells in women clearing cervical HPV infection. Only in-frame clones appear in the TCRdb table, and some are missing; sequencing was by immunoSEQ multiplex PCR. This sample's table has about 17,000 clones. The specimen sequenced was blood buffy coat. The receptors were sampled from a woman between 18 and 70 years old with a cervical HPV16 infection that either progressed to CIN3+ or cleared (not recorded which).

As regards this clone: The CDR3 extends 3 residues past the end of the read, so its final part is completed from the germline J gene. The rearrangement links TRBV20-1 to TRBJ2-7; 8 positions match TRBD1. CDR1 and CDR2 from the germline V gene are DFQATT and SNEGSKA (reference sequence). The CDR3 has 17 residues. The trim removed 0 bases at V and 0 bases at J, leaving 10 bases unmatched. CDR3 amino acids: CSAREQKAGQDSYEQYF. Incomplete CDR3 DNA: TGCAGTGCTAGAGAACAAAAGGCGGGACAGGACTCCTACGAG.

Points on this clone: The read gets to within 3 residues of the CDR3 end, and the germline J gene fills in the rest. Within the sample, other DNA sequences also encode this same CDR3. The chain is built from TRBV18 and TRBJ2-7; D not resolved. This CDR3 comprises 15 residues. Per the germline V gene, CDR1 is KGHSH and CDR2 is LQKENI. V shed 6 bases and J shed 3 bases, with 18 bases lying between them. The covered CDR3 bases are TGTGCCAGCTCCCCGCCTTTAGGGCCTTACTACGAG. Translated: CASSPPLGPYYE. The entire CDR3 sequence reads CASSPPLGPYYEQYF.

Of note for this clone: Read data end 3 residues before the CDR3 end; the end is taken from the germline J gene. The V and J genes are TRBV15 and TRBJ1-4; 11 bases are a match to TRBD1. The CDR3 length is 15 residues. CDR1 and CDR2 from the germline V gene are LNHNV and YYDKDF (reference sequence). The DNA read from the CDR3 is TGTGCCACCAGCAGAGATTCGGGGACAGGGGGTGTA. Protein sequence: CATSRDSGTGGV. The entire CDR3 is CATSRDSGTGGVLFF.

Comments on this clone: The read gets to within 3 residues of the CDR3 end, and the germline J gene fills in the rest. The genes are TRBV28 and TRBJ1-1, with TRBD1 as a possible D gene (5 bases). Germline CDR1 and CDR2: MDHEN and SYDVKM. With 5 bases removed from V and 4 bases from J, the gap between germline ends came to 17 bases. The CDR3 spans 15 residues. The covered CDR3 bases are TGTGCCAGCAGTCCCCTAGGGGTTCGTGGCACTGAA. It yields the protein CASSPLGVRGTE. The full CDR3 sequence reads CASSPLGVRGTEAFF.

To note about this clone: The sequenced fragment ends 3 residues before the CDR3 boundary, so the rest is inferred from the germline J gene. The rearrangement uses TRBV20-1 and TRBJ2-5; a weak D match, TRBD1 (6 bases). Germline V lookup: CDR1 DFQATT, CDR2 SNEGSKA (reference sequence). The V gene lost 6 bases and the J gene lost 5 bases, with 13 bases spanning the gap. This CDR3 is 12 amino acids long. This CDR3 is CSATGYEETQYF. The CDR3 DNA, read in part, is TGCAGTGCAACAGGGTACGAGGAGACC.

To note about this clone: Coverage ceases 3 residues before the CDR3 finishes, and the germline J gene fills in the end. The chain has TRBV28 and TRBJ2-1; TRBD2 agrees at 12 bases. The CDR3 totals 16 residues. Unmatched junction bases numbered 10, after V lost 5 bases and J lost 8 bases. In germline, CDR1 is MDHEN, CDR2 SYDVKM. CDR3 residues: CASSVPTSGSFHEQFF. The DNA read from the CDR3 is TGTGCCAGCAGTGTCCCGACTAGCGGGAGCTTCCATGAG.

A remark on this clone: Read sequence stops 3 residues before the CDR3 end, and the germline J gene provides the missing end. The chain uses TRBV20-1 and TRBJ1-2; 8 bases are a match to TRBD1. With V trimmed by 2 bases and J by 6 bases, 2 bases remained unmatched. Per the germline V gene, CDR1 is DFQATT and CDR2 is SNEGSKA (reference sequence). The CDR3 has 12 amino acids. The part of the CDR3 DNA that was read is TGCAGTGCTAGAAAACAGGGGGATGGC. Its translation: CSARKQGDG. The whole CDR3 is CSARKQGDGYTF.

Remarks on this clone: The read terminates 3 residues ahead of where the CDR3 ends, so the germline J gene completes it. The V and J genes are TRBV7-9 and TRBJ2-1; D is undetermined. CDR1 and CDR2 from the germline V gene are SEHNR and FQNEAQ (reference sequence). V gave up 1 base and J gave up 5 bases, with 9 bases separating them. The CDR3 length is 14 residues. The CDR3 protein is CASSLGQIHNEQFF. The sequenced part of the CDR3 DNA is TGTGCCAGCAGCTTAGGGCAGATACACAATGAG.

With respect to this clone: The CDR3 end falls 3 residues outside the read, so it is completed with the germline J gene. The chain employs TRBV27 and TRBJ2-7, with 7 bases that match TRBD1. The length of the CDR3 is 13 residues. Germline V CDR1 and CDR2: MNHEY, SMNVEV (reference sequence). V lost 5 bases to trimming and J lost 2 bases; unmatched junction nucleotides: 3. The CDR3 DNA, read in part, is TGTGCCAGCAGTCTCGGGACAGCCTACGAG. Translated, it gives CASSLGTAYE. The entire CDR3 protein reads CASSLGTAYEQYF.

Regarding this clone: Coverage ceases 3 residues before the CDR3 finishes, and the germline J gene fills in the end. The V call is TRBV6-1, the J call TRBJ2-1; 7 nucleotides line up with TRBD2. The CDR3 totals 18 residues. Germline loops: CDR1 MNHNS, CDR2 SASEGT. V lost 2 bases to trimming and J lost 9 bases; unmatched junction nucleotides: 19. The CDR3 bases that were read are TGTGCCAGCAGTGAACGGAGCCCCGGGACTACCTCGGGGAGTGAG. This codes for CASSERSPGTTSGSE. The CDR3 reads in full as CASSERSPGTTSGSEQFF.

Points on this clone: The read finishes 3 residues shy of the CDR3 end, and the germline J gene is used to complete it. The chain recombines TRBV19 with TRBJ2-6, with 9 positions matching TRBD1. The CDR3 has 19 amino acids. J gave up 2 bases and V 2 bases, and 10 bases lay outside the gene matches. Germline V CDR1 and CDR2: LNHDA, SQIVND (reference sequence). This CDR3 reads CASSIKTRDRATGANVLTF. CDR3 bases read: TGTGCCAGTAGTATAAAAACACGGGACAGGGCAACTGGGGCCAACGTC. The full variable domain, rest sourced from reference TRBV19 and TRBJ2-6, is DGGITQSPKYLFRKEGQNVTLSCEQNLNHDAMYWYRQDPGQGLRLIYYSQIVNDFQKGDIAEGYSVSREKKESFPLTVTSAQKNPTAFYLCASSIKTRDRATGANVLTFGAGSRLTVL.

In the case of this clone: The read falls 3 residues short of the CDR3 end, and the missing part is taken from the germline J gene. The chain carries TRBV12-5 and TRBJ1-3, with 9 bases matching TRBD1. This CDR3 comprises 19 residues. The V and J ends lost 7 bases and 0 bases, in that order; junction bases with no gene match: 16. CDR1 is LGHNT, CDR2 FRNRAP, per germline. The sequenced part of the CDR3 DNA is TGTGCTAGTGACCCCACCGGTAGGGACAGGGTAAACTCTGGAAACACC. This codes for CASDPTGRDRVNSGNT. In full, the CDR3 reads CASDPTGRDRVNSGNTIYF.

By frequency, this clone is medium-sized. From the germline J gene comes the end of the CDR3, since the read stops 3 residues before it. The chain is built from TRBV7-9 and TRBJ2-3; 8 nucleotides align to TRBD1. This CDR3 is 15 amino acids long. Germline trimming cut 6 bases from V and 1 base from J; bases unmatched to any gene: 6. The germline CDR1 and CDR2 sequences are SEHNR and FQNEAQ (reference sequence). CDR3 DNA, as far as it was read: TGTGCCAGCAGAATTTTGGACAGGGGCACAGATACG. Its translation: CASRILDRGTDT. The full-length CDR3 reads as CASRILDRGTDTQYF.

Concerning this clone: The DNA ends 3 residues before the CDR3 does, and the rest of the CDR3 is filled in from the germline J gene. The rearrangement joins TRBV14 to TRBJ2-7; no clear D. The CDR3 extends over 12 amino acids. V was cut by 2 bases and J by 6 bases, with 8 bases left in between. CDR1 SGHDN and CDR2 FVKESK come from the germline V gene. CDR3: CASSQLSGEQYF. The DNA read from the CDR3 is TGTGCCAGCAGCCAACTATCGGGCGAG.

In the case of this clone: The CDR3 is cut off 3 residues early in the read; its end comes from the germline J gene. The V and J genes are TRBV27 and TRBJ2-7; tentatively, D is TRBD1 or TRBD2 (5 bases each). The V end was cut by 10 bases, the J end by 5 bases, with 24 bases between. Per the germline V gene, CDR1 is MNHEY and CDR2 is SMNVEV (reference sequence). This CDR3 spans 15 amino acids. Partial CDR3 DNA: TGTGCCACACGGGAAGTGGCAGGGTGGGTGGACGAG. It codes for CATREVAGWVDE. The whole CDR3 protein reads CATREVAGWVDEQYF.

A word on this clone: The observed sequence ends 3 residues before the CDR3 terminus, with the missing tail filled in from the germline J gene. This rearrangement joins TRBV5-1 to TRBJ2-3; a weak D match, TRBD2 (6 bases). The CDR3 spans 15 residues. Germline V lookup: CDR1 SGHRS, CDR2 YFSETQ. Trimming took off 2 bases at V and 2 bases at J, with 12 bases between the two ends. The covered CDR3 bases are TGCGCCAGCAGCTTTAGCGGCGCTGACACAGATACG. Translation: CASSFSGADTDT. The full CDR3 is CASSFSGADTDTQYF.

With respect to this clone: The read halts 3 residues ahead of the CDR3 end, with the missing end drawn from the germline J gene. The genes are TRBV11-1 and TRBJ1-2, with TRBD1 matching 7 bases. The V segment lost 3 bases and the J segment 6 bases; nucleotides outside the gene matches: 4. CDR3 length equals 13 residues. Germline CDR1 is SGHAT and CDR2 is FQDESV (reference sequence). The sequenced part of the CDR3 DNA is TGTGCCAGCAGCTTTACAGGGGCTCATGGC. This codes for CASSFTGAHG. The full CDR3 is CASSFTGAHGYTF.

About this clone itself: The read gets to within 3 residues of the CDR3 end, and the germline J gene fills in the rest. J is TRBJ1-2 and V is TRBV29-1; D is perhaps TRBD1 (6 bases). Germline loops: CDR1 SQVTM, CDR2 ANQGSEA. V was pared by 4 bases and J by 6 bases, with 15 bases between. The CDR3 covers 13 residues. Partial CDR3 DNA: TGCAGCGTTGTCGTGGGGGCGCGTGATGGC. Translation gives CSVVVGARDG. The complete CDR3 sequence is CSVVVGARDGYTF. The whole variable domain, filled in from reference TRBV29-1 and TRBJ1-2, reads SAVISQKPSRDICQRGTSLTIQCQVDSQVTMMFWYRQQPGQSLTLIATANQGSEATYESGFVIDKFPISRPNLTFSTLTVSNMSPEDSSIYLCSVVVGARDGYTFGSGTRLTVV.

Regarding this clone: The read halts 3 residues ahead of the CDR3 end, with the missing end drawn from the germline J gene. The V call is TRBV5-1, the J call TRBJ2-1; 8 bases line up with TRBD2. Unmatched junction bases numbered 5, after V lost 3 bases and J lost 6 bases. CDR3 length: 14 amino acids. The germline CDR1 and CDR2 sequences are SGHRS and YFSETQ. CDR3 DNA (partial): TGCGCCAGCAGCTGGGCGGGAGGTGTCAATGAG. It codes for CASSWAGGVNE. Given in full, the CDR3 is CASSWAGGVNEQFF.

Turning to this clone: The CDR3 end falls 3 residues outside the read, so it is completed with the germline J gene. The chain combines TRBV20-1 with TRBJ2-1; a weak D match, TRBD2 (6 bases). Germline V gives CDR1 DFQATT, CDR2 SNEGSKA (reference sequence). The germline V and J ends were trimmed by 7 bases and 5 bases, with 18 bases remaining between them. There are 14 residues in the CDR3. The CDR3 bases that were read are TGCAGTGTTCCTCCGCGGGACTTTAACAATGAG. This gives the protein CSVPPRDFNNE. The full CDR3 protein is CSVPPRDFNNEQFF.

On this clone: The DNA ends 3 residues before the CDR3 does, and the rest of the CDR3 is filled in from the germline J gene. The chain couples TRBV2 to TRBJ2-7, with 9 bases aligning to TRBD1. This CDR3 has 12 residues. Losses at the gene ends were 5 bases for V and 6 bases for J; bases not matched to a gene: 2. Germline-derived CDR1 and CDR2 are SNHLY and FYNNEI. Incomplete CDR3 DNA: TGTGCCAGCAGTAAGACAGGGGGCGAG. This codes for CASSKTGGE. The complete CDR3 reads CASSKTGGEQYF.

In the case of this clone: The read ends 3 residues before the CDR3 terminus; that terminus is restored from the germline J gene. This chain connects TRBV4-2 to TRBJ1-1; D might be TRBD1 (5 bases). In germline, CDR1 is LGHNA, CDR2 YNFKEQ. The CDR3 is 18 residues long. Trimming took off 4 bases at V and 1 base at J, with 22 bases between the two ends. This chain's CDR3 is CASSLRTQRLMANTEAFF. CDR3 bases read: TGTGCCAGCAGCCTGAGGACACAGAGGCTAATGGCGAACACTGAA.

As concerns this clone: The read ends 3 residues early relative to the CDR3; the germline J gene fills the gap. The gene calls are TRBV19 and TRBJ2-3, with 10 bases lining up with TRBD2. This CDR3 has 15 residues. J gave up 2 bases and V 4 bases, and 3 bases lay outside the gene matches. CDR1 and CDR2 from the germline V gene are LNHDA and SQIVND (reference sequence). The DNA read from the CDR3 is TGTGCCAGTAGTACTAGCGGGAGCCCCACAGATACG. This encodes CASSTSGSPTDT. The full CDR3 sequence reads CASSTSGSPTDTQYF. Together with reference TRBV19 and TRBJ2-3, the CDR3 gives the full variable domain: DGGITQSPKYLFRKEGQNVTLSCEQNLNHDAMYWYRQDPGQGLRLIYYSQIVNDFQKGDIAEGYSVSREKKESFPLTVTSAQKNPTAFYLCASSTSGSPTDTQYFGPGTRLTVL.

Comments on this clone: The CDR3 end is not reached by the read, which stops 3 residues before it; the germline J gene fills it in. V gene TRBV7-2 combines with J gene TRBJ2-5; 7 positions agree with TRBD1. The germline gives CDR1 SGHTA, CDR2 FQGNSA. J gave up 6 bases and V 8 bases, and 12 bases lay outside the gene matches. CDR3 length: 14 residues. The part of the CDR3 DNA that was read is TGTGCCAGCTCGCCAGAGACAGGGCAAAAGACC. It translates to CASSPETGQKT. The CDR3 in full is CASSPETGQKTQYF.

Note on this clone: With the read ending 3 residues before the CDR3 end, the germline J gene is used to fill in that end. The rearrangement uses TRBV2 and TRBJ1-6, with D hard to call. Germline lookup yields CDR1 SNHLY and CDR2 FYNNEI. This CDR3 has 13 amino acids. V was clipped by 6 bases and J by 6 bases, with 9 bases between them. The covered CDR3 bases are TGTGCCAGCAGGGAGGGTGGTAATTCACCC. This sequence encodes CASREGGNSP. The complete CDR3 sequence is CASREGGNSPLHF.